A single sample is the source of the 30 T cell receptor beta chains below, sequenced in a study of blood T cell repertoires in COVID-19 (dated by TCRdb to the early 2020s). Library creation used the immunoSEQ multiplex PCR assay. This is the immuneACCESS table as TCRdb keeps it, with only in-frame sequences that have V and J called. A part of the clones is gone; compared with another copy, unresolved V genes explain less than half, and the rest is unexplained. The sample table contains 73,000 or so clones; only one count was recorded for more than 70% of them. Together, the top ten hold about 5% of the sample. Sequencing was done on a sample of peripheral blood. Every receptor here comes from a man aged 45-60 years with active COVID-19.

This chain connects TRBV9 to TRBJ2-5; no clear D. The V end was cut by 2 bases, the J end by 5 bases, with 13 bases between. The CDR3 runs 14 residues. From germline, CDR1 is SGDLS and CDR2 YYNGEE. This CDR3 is CASSVGGPRETQYF. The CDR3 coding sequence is TGTGCCAGCAGCGTCGGCGGCCCAAGGGAGACCCAGTACTTC.

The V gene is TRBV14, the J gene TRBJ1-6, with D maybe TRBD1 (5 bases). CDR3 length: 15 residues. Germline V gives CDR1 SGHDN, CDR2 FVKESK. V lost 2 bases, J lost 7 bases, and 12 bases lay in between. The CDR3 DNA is TGTGCCAGCAGCCAAACCAGGGTTGTAAATTCACCCCTCCACTTT. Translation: CASSQTRVVNSPLHF.

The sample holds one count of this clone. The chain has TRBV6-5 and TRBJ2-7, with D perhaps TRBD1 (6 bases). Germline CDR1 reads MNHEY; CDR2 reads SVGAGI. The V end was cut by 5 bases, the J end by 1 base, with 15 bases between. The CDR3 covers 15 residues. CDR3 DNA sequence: TGTGCCAGCAGTCACCGCACTAGGGGGTCCTACGAGCAGTACTTC. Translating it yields CASSHRTRGSYEQYF.

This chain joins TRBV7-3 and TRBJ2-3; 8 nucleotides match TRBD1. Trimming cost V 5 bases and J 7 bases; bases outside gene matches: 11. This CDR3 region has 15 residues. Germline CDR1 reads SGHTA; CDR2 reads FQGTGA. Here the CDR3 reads CASSLGQGRRNTQYF. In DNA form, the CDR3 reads TGTGCCAGCAGCCTCGGACAGGGCCGCCGGAATACGCAGTATTTT.

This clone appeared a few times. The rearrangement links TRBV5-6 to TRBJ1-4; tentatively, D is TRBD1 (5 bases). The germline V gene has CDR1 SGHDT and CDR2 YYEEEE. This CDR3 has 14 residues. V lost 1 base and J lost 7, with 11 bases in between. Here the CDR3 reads CASSLRQGSEKLFF. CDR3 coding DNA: TGTGCCAGCAGCTTGCGTCAGGGAAGTGAAAAACTGTTTTTT.

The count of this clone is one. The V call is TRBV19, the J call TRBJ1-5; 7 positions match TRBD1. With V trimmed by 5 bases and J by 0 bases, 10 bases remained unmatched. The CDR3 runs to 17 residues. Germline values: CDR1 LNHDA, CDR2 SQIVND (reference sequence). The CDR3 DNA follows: TGTGCCAGTAGTTCGAACAGGGGACTGTATAGCAATCAGCCCCAGCATTTT. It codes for CASSSNRGLYSNQPQHF. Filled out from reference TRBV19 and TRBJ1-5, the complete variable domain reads DGGITQSPKYLFRKEGQNVTLSCEQNLNHDAMYWYRQDPGQGLRLIYYSQIVNDFQKGDIAEGYSVSREKKESFPLTVTSAQKNPTAFYLCASSSNRGLYSNQPQHFGDGTRLSIL.

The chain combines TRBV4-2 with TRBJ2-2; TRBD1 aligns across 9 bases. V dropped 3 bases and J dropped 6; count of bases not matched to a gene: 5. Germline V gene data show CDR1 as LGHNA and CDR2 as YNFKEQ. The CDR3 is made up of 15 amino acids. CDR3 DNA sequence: TGTGCCAGCAGCCAGTCCCGGGACAGGGCCGGGGAGCTGTTTTTT. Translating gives CASSQSRDRAGELFF.

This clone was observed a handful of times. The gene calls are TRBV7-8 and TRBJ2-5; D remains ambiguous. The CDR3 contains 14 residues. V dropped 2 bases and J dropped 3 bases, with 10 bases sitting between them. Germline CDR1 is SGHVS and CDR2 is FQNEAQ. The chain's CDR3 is CASSLREREETQYF. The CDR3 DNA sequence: TGTGCCAGCAGCTTAAGAGAGCGAGAAGAGACCCAGTACTTC.

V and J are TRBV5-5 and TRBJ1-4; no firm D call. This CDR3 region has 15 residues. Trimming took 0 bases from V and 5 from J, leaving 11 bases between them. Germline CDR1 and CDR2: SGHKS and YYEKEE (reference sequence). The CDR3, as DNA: TGTGCCAGCAGCTTGGCGGCAGGAGGGAATGAAAAACTGTTTTTT. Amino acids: CASSLAAGGNEKLFF.

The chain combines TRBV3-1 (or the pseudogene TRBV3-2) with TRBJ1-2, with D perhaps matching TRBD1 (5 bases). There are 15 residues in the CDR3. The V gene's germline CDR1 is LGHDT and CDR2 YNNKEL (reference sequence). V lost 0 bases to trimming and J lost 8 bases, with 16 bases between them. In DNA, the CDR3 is TGTGCCAGCAGCCAAGATTTGGTCAGGGTCGGGGGCTACACCTTC. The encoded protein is CASSQDLVRVGGYTF.

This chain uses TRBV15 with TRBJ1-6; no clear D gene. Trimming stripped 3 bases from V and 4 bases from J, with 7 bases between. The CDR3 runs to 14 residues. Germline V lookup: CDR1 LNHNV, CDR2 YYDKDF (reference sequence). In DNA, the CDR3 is TGTGCCACCAGCAGTGCAGGATATAATTCACCCCTCCACTTT. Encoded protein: CATSSAGYNSPLHF.

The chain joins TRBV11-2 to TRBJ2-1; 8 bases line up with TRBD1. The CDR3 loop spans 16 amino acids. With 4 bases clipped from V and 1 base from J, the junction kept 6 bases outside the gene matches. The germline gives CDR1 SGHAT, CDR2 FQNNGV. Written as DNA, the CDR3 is TGTGCCAGCAGCTCCCGGACAGGGAGATCCTACAATGAGCAGTTCTTC. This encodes CASSSRTGRSYNEQFF.

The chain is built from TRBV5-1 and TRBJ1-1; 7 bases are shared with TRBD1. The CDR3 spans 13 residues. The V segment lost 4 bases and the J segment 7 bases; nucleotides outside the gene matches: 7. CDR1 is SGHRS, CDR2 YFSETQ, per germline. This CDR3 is CASSLKTGDEAFF. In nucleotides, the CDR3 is TGCGCCAGCAGCCTAAAAACAGGGGATGAAGCTTTCTTT.

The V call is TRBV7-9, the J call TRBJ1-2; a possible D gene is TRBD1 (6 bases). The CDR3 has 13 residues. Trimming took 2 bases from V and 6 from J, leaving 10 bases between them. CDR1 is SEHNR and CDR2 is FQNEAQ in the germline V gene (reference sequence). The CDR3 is CASSLSGEDGYTF. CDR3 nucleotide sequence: TGTGCCAGCAGCTTATCAGGGGAAGATGGCTACACCTTC.

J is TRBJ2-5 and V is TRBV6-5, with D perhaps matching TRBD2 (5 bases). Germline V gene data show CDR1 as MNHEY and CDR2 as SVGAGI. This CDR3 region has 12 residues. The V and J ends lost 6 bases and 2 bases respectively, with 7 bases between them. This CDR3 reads CASSRGQETQYF. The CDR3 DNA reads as TGTGCCAGCAGCCGCGGGCAAGAGACCCAGTACTTC.

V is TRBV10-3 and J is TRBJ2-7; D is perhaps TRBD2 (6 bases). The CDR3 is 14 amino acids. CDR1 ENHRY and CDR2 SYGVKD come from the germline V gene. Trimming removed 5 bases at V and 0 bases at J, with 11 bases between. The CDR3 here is CAISTSSGSYEQYF. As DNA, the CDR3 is TGTGCCATCAGTACTAGCAGTGGCTCCTACGAGCAGTACTTC.

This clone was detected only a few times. The CDR3 region has the DNA TGTGAGACAGGGCAAAATCAGCCCCAGCATTTT. This encodes CETGQNQPQHF. V usage is TRBV14 and J usage is TRBJ1-5; 7 bases map to TRBD1. The CDR3 is made up of 11 amino acids. Germline-derived CDR1 and CDR2 are SGHDN and FVKESK.

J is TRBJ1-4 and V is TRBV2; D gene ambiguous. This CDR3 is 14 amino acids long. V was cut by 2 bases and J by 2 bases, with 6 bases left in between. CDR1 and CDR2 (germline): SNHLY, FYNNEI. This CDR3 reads CASSEQRTNEKLFF. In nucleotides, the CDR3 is TGTGCCAGCAGTGAACAGAGGACTAATGAAAAACTGTTTTTT.

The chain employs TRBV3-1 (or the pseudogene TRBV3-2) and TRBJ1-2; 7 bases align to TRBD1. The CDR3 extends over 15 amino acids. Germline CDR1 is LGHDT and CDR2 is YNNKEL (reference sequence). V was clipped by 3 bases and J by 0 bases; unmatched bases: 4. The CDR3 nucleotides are TGTGCCAGCAGCCAGGCCGGGACAGCTAACTATGGCTACACCTTC. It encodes CASSQAGTANYGYTF.

CDR3 nucleotide sequence: TGTGCCAGCAGCCCGGGGAGGGAGAAGGGTGAAGCTTTCTTT. Encoded protein: CASSPGREKGEAFF. This sequence joins TRBV7-9 and TRBJ1-1; D not resolved. Germline V CDR1 and CDR2: SEHNR, FQNEAQ (reference sequence). The V end lost 5 bases, the J end lost 7 bases, and 17 bases lay between the germline ends. The CDR3 totals 14 residues.

The CDR3 coding sequence is TGCGCCAGCAGCTTGGCCGGGGGGCAATTTTACGAGCAGTACTTC. Translating it yields CASSLAGGQFYEQYF. This chain uses TRBV5-1 with TRBJ2-7, with D perhaps TRBD2 (7 bases). Germline V gene sequence: CDR1 SGHRS, CDR2 YFSETQ. V lost 0 bases, J lost 4 bases, and 14 bases lay in between. The CDR3 extends over 15 amino acids. The full variable domain, in which reference TRBV5-1 and TRBJ2-7 provide the parts outside the CDR3, is KAGVTQTPRYLIKTRGQQVTLSCSPISGHRSVSWYQQTPGQGLQFLFEYFSETQRNKGNFPGRFSGRQFSNSRSEMNVSTLELGDSALYLCASSLAGGQFYEQYFGPGTRLTVT.

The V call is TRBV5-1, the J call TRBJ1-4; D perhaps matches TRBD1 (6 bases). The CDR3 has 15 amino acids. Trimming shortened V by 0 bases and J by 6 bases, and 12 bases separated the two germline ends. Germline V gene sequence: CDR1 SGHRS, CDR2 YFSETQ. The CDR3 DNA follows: TGCGCCAGCAGCTTGGAAGGGGGTGCTGATGAAAAACTGTTTTTT. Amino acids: CASSLEGGADEKLFF.

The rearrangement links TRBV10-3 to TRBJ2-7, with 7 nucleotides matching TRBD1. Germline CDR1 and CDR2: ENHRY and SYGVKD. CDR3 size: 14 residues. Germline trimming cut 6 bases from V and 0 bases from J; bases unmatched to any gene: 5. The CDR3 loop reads CAIRETGSSYEQYF. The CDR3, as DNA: TGTGCCATCAGGGAGACAGGGAGCTCCTACGAGCAGTACTTC.

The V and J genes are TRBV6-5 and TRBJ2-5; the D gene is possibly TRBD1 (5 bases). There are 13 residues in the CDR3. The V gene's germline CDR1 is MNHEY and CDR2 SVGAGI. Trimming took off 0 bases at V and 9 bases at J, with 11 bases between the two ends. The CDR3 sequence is CASSYSNRRAQYF. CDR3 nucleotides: TGTGCCAGCAGTTACTCGAACAGGAGAGCCCAGTACTTC.

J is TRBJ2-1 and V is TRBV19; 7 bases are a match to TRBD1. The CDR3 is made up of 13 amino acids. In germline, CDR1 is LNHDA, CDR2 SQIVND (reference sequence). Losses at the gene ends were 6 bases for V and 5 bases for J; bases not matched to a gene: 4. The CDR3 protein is CASSPDRDNEQFF. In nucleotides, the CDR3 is TGTGCCAGTAGCCCTGACAGGGACAATGAGCAGTTCTTC.

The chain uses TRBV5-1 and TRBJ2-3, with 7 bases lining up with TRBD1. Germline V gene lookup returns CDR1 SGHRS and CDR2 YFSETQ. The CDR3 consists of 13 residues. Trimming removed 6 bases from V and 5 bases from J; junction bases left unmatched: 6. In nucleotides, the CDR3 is TGCGCCAGCACCTCAGGGGGATTAGATACGCAGTATTTT. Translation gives CASTSGGLDTQYF. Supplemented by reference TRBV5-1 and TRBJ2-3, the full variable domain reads KAGVTQTPRYLIKTRGQQVTLSCSPISGHRSVSWYQQTPGQGLQFLFEYFSETQRNKGNFPGRFSGRQFSNSRSEMNVSTLELGDSALYLCASTSGGLDTQYFGPGTRLTVL.

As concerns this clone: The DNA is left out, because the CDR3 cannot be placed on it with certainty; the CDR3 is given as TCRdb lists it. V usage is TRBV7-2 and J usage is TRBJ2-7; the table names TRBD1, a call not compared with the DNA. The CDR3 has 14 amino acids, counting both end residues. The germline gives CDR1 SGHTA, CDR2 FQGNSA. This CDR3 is CASSLGVGGGAMYF.

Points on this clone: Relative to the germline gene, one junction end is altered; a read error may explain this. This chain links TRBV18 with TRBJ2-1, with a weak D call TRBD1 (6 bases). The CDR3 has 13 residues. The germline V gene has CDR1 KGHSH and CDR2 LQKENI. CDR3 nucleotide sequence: TGTGCCAGCTCACTATCCAGGGGAAATGAGCAGCTCTTC. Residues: CASSLSRGNEQLF.

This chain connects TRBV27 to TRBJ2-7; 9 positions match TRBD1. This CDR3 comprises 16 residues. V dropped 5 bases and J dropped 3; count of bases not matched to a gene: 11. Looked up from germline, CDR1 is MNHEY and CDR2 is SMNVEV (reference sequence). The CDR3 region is CASSPLAGQGGYEQYF. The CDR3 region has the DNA TGTGCCAGCAGTCCCCTCGCGGGACAGGGTGGCTACGAGCAGTACTTC.

The chain's CDR3 is CASSLSTGDGYTF. CDR3 DNA: TGTGCCAGCAGCCTTTCGACAGGGGACGGCTACACCTTC. The J gene is TRBJ1-2, the V gene TRBV7-3, with 8 bases lining up with TRBD1. The CDR3 is 13 residues long. V lost 5 bases and J lost 8; bases outside the gene matches: 7. Germline V gene lookup returns CDR1 SGHTA and CDR2 FQGTGA.